Shown below are 2 T cell receptor beta chains from a single sample sequenced in a study of CD8+CD57+ T cells in acquired aplastic anemia. TCR beta VDJ and CDR3 were profiled, and genomic DNA was the template. TCRdb itself ran the reads through MiXCR, one entry per CDR3 protein. The sample includes some 170,000 distinct CDR3 sequences, under 55% seen only once; the top ten take 0.85% to 1.3%. All patients picked for sequencing had shown, by flow cytometry, an expansion of CD8+CD57+ cells. Source material: sorted CD4+, CD8+, or CD8+CD57+ T cells (not recorded which) from PBMCs. All receptors come from a human donor with aplastic anemia.

The V gene is TRBV5-1, the J gene TRBJ1-5, with D perhaps TRBD1 (6 bases). This CDR3 contains 15 residues. Per germline, CDR1 SGHRS and CDR2 YFSETQ. Trimming took off 2 bases at V and 5 bases at J, with 14 bases between the two ends. CDR3 residues: CASSLGFAGDQPQHF. The CDR3 region has the DNA TGCGCCAGCAGCTTAGGGTTTGCAGGGGATCAGCCCCAGCATTTT.

This clonotype was recorded many times. The chain joins TRBV7-9 to TRBJ2-2, with 9 bases identical to TRBD1. The CDR3 length is 15 residues. The trim removed 10 bases at V and 0 bases at J, leaving 6 bases unmatched. Per the germline V gene, CDR1 is SEHNR and CDR2 is FQNEAQ (reference sequence). In DNA form, the CDR3 reads TGTGCCATCCGGGGACAGGGCCCGAACACCGGGGAGCTGTTTTTT. Its protein product is CAIRGQGPNTGELFF.